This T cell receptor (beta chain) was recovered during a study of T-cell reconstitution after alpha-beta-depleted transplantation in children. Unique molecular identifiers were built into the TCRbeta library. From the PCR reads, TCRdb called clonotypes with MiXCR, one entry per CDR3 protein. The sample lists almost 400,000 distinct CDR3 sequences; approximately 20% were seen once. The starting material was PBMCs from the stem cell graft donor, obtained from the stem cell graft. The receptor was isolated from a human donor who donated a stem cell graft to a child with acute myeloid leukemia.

The CDR3 coding sequence is TGTGCCAGCAGCCCCGGAAGGACTGAAGCTTTCTTT. It translates to CASSPGRTEAFF. This rearrangement joins TRBV7-2 to TRBJ1-1; D unclear. The ends were cut back, 5 bases at V and 5 bases at J, with 9 bases in the middle. The length of the CDR3 is 12 residues. Germline loops: CDR1 SGHTA, CDR2 FQGNSA.